What follows describes a single T cell receptor beta chain. The CDR3 contains 20 residues. In germline, CDR1 is MGHRA, CDR2 YSYEKL. V was pared by 4 bases and J by 1 base, with 28 bases between. The sample originates from a study of blood T cell repertoires in COVID-19. Here immunoSEQ multiplex PCR was the method, and the copy in TCRdb shows in-frame clones only, minus some. The top ten clones hold around 2% of a sample with approximately 93,000 clones, about 86% of them seen once. The chain is built from TRBV4-1 and TRBJ1-1, with D perhaps matching TRBD1 (5 bases). The TCR comes from a man aged 45 to 65 with COVID-19, enrolled during active disease. The specimen sequenced was peripheral blood. The CDR3 reads CASSRLSIGETGGRNTEAFF. CDR3 DNA: TGCGCCAGCAGCCGGCTTTCGATCGGGGAAACAGGCGGGAGGAACACTGAAGCTTTCTTT.